The 22 T cell receptor beta chains below come from one sample, sequenced in a study of cytomegalovirus exposure and HLA in healthy donors. PCR was performed using 60 Vbeta and 13 Jbeta primers. Clones were sequenced by immunoSEQ multiplex PCR, and TCRdb holds only the in-frame ones, with some missing. This table has about 150,000 clones, roughly 80% appearing once. What was sequenced was PBMCs. The receptor set was obtained from a man aged 50 to 59 in good health and CMV-seropositive.

This clone was seen a handful of times. This sequence joins TRBV7-3 and TRBJ1-1, with D perhaps matching TRBD1 (5 bases). Germline CDR1 and CDR2: SGHTA and FQGTGA. The CDR3 length is 15 residues. Trimming took off 1 base at V and 1 base at J, with 10 bases between the two ends. The CDR3 loop is CASSLSGGGNTEAFF. DNA of the CDR3: TGTGCCAGCAGCTTAAGCGGGGGGGGGAACACTGAAGCTTTCTTT.

This sequence joins TRBV19 and TRBJ2-7, with 7 bases that match TRBD1. Germline V lookup: CDR1 LNHDA, CDR2 SQIVND (reference sequence). CDR3 size: 14 residues. Losses at the gene ends were 9 bases for V and 2 bases for J; bases not matched to a gene: 10. The CDR3 spells CASSSTGTAYEQYF. The CDR3 DNA follows: TGTGCCAGCTCCTCGACCGGGACAGCCTACGAGCAGTACTTC.

The chain recombines TRBV7-8 with TRBJ1-5; TRBD1 aligns across 8 bases. Germline-derived CDR1 and CDR2 are SGHVS and FQNEAQ. The V gene end was trimmed by 5 bases and the J gene end by 7 bases; junction bases not matched to a gene: 10. The CDR3 loop spans 15 amino acids. DNA of the CDR3: TGTGCCAGCAGCCTTGGACAGGGACGGGGCCAGCCCCAGCATTTT. Residues: CASSLGQGRGQPQHF.

This clone is a singleton in its sample. The chain couples TRBV9 to TRBJ1-6; tentatively, D is TRBD1 (6 bases). Between the trimmed V and J ends, which lost 4 bases and 0 bases, there was a span of 14 bases. The length of the CDR3 is 17 residues. Germline V gene data show CDR1 as SGDLS and CDR2 as YYNGEE. The CDR3 loop is CASSLGQMSSYNSPLHF. The CDR3, as DNA: TGTGCCAGCAGCTTAGGACAGATGAGCTCCTATAATTCACCCCTCCACTTT. Full variable domain (remainder filled in from reference TRBV9 and TRBJ1-6): DSGVTQTPKHLITATGQRVTLRCSPRSGDLSVYWYQQSLDQGLQFLIQYYNGEERAKGNILERFSAQQFPDLHSELNLSSLELGDSALYFCASSLGQMSSYNSPLHFGNGTRLTVT.

The gene calls are TRBV5-6 and TRBJ1-5; 7 nucleotides match TRBD1. CDR3 length: 13 residues. Germline loops: CDR1 SGHDT, CDR2 YYEEEE. After removal of 2 bases from V and 9 bases from J, the junction contained 5 bases not matched to a gene. The CDR3 sequence: CASSLQGMGPQHF. In DNA form, the CDR3 reads TGTGCCAGCAGCTTACAGGGGATGGGGCCCCAGCATTTT.

This sequence joins TRBV10-2 and TRBJ2-2, with 8 bases matching TRBD1. The J segment lost 7 bases and the V segment lost 6 bases, leaving 4 bases of the junction unmatched. This CDR3 is built from 13 residues. The germline CDR1 and CDR2 sequences are WSHSY and SAAADI. The CDR3 sequence is CASSATGGGELFF. CDR3 nucleotides: TGCGCCAGCAGCGCAACAGGGGGCGGGGAGCTGTTTTTT.

This rearrangement joins TRBV6-6 to TRBJ2-7; the match to TRBD1 covers 9 bases. The CDR3 sequence is 15 residues long. CDR1 MNHNY and CDR2 SVGAGI come from the germline V gene (reference sequence). V was pared by 5 bases and J by 2 bases, with 7 bases of the junction left unmatched. The CDR3 DNA reads as TGTGCCAGCAGTAGGGGGACAGGGCCGACCTACGAGCAGTACTTC. Protein: CASSRGTGPTYEQYF.

As regards this clone: Other DNA sequences in the sample encode the same CDR3. J is TRBJ1-2 and V is TRBV6-5; 7 positions agree with TRBD1. The CDR3 spans 14 residues. Germline CDR1 is MNHEY and CDR2 is SVGAGI. Trimming cost V 0 bases and J 4 bases; bases outside gene matches: 2. The DNA for the CDR3 is TGTGCCAGCAGTTACTCGACAGGGCGCTATGGCTACACCTTC. Translated, it gives CASSYSTGRYGYTF.

The chain employs TRBV7-9 and TRBJ2-6; the D gene is possibly TRBD1 (6 bases). The CDR3 has 16 residues. V lost 3 bases and J 2 bases, leaving 11 bases between the germline ends. Germline CDR1 reads SEHNR; CDR2 reads FQNEAQ (reference sequence). The CDR3, as DNA: TGTGCCAGCAGCTTTTTCAGGGGAACTGGGGCCAACGTCCTGACTTTC. Its protein product is CASSFFRGTGANVLTF. The whole variable domain, filled in from reference TRBV7-9 and TRBJ2-6, reads DTGVSQNPRHKITKRGQNVTFRCDPISEHNRLYWYRQTLGQGPEFLTYFQNEAQLEKSRLLSDRFSAERPKGSFSTLEIQRTEQGDSAMYLCASSFFRGTGANVLTFGAGSRLTVL.

The chain combines TRBV7-6 with TRBJ1-2; D gene uncertain. Germline-derived CDR1 and CDR2 are SGHVS and FNYEAQ. V shed 5 bases and J shed 0 bases, with 19 bases lying between them. This CDR3 has 17 amino acids. The CDR3, as DNA: TGTGCCAGCAGCCCCATCCCCGGGAGGAGTTCTAACTATGGCTACACCTTC. Translated: CASSPIPGRSSNYGYTF.

The chain uses TRBV11-3 and TRBJ2-3; the match to TRBD1 covers 8 bases. Germline V lookup: CDR1 SGHNT, CDR2 YENEEA. Trimming removed 4 bases from V and 5 bases from J; junction bases left unmatched: 5. The CDR3 covers 14 residues. The CDR3 nucleotides read TGTGCCAGCAGCTCGGACAGGGTAGGAGATACGCAGTATTTT. Translation gives CASSSDRVGDTQYF.

The rearrangement links TRBV28 to TRBJ2-5; no clear D gene. The CDR3 covers 14 residues. CDR1 and CDR2 (germline): MDHEN, SYDVKM. The ends were cut back, 6 bases at V and 7 bases at J, with 18 bases in the middle. The CDR3 DNA sequence: TGTGCCAGCAGCACCCGAAAGAGCTACGGGACCCAGTACTTC. It encodes CASSTRKSYGTQYF.

The V gene is TRBV5-5, the J gene TRBJ1-5; D gene ambiguous. The CDR3 contains 16 residues. V was clipped by 0 bases and J by 0 bases, with 10 bases between them. The germline V gene has CDR1 SGHKS and CDR2 YYEKEE (reference sequence). CDR3 sequence: CASSLVADHSNQPQHF. The CDR3 DNA reads TGTGCCAGCAGCTTGGTGGCCGATCATAGCAATCAGCCCCAGCATTTT. The full variable domain, rest sourced from reference TRBV5-5 and TRBJ1-5, is DAGVTQSPTHLIKTRGQQVTLRCSPISGHKSVSWYQQVLGQGPQFIFQYYEKEERGRGNFPDRFSARQFPNYSSELNVNALLLGDSALYLCASSLVADHSNQPQHFGDGTRLSIL.

The count of this clone is one. The CDR3 sequence: CASCREQGAQPQHF. The CDR3, as DNA: TGTGCCAGCTGCCGAGAACAGGGGGCTCAGCCCCAGCATTTT. The chain couples TRBV2 to TRBJ1-5; TRBD1 matches at 9 bases. Trimming took 8 bases from V and 6 from J; bases not matched to a gene: 8. The CDR3 sequence is 14 residues long. Germline V gives CDR1 SNHLY, CDR2 FYNNEI.

The CDR3 protein is CASSRLAGLRETQYF. CDR3 DNA sequence: TGTGCCAGCAGTCGTCTAGCGGGGTTGAGGGAGACCCAGTACTTC. The genes are TRBV28 and TRBJ2-5; 9 bases line up with TRBD2. The length of the CDR3 is 15 residues. CDR1 MDHEN and CDR2 SYDVKM come from the germline V gene. Trimming removed 5 bases from V and 5 bases from J; junction bases left unmatched: 9.

The chain couples TRBV6-1 to TRBJ2-7; no definite D call. The CDR3 spans 13 residues. CDR1 MNHNS and CDR2 SASEGT come from the germline V gene. The V gene lost 6 bases and the J gene lost 7 bases, with 16 bases spanning the gap. CDR3 DNA: TGTGCCAGCAGGGAGCTGGAACCTACTGAGCAGTACTTC. Translating gives CASRELEPTEQYF.

This clone was recorded a few times. V gene TRBV6-1 combines with J gene TRBJ1-2; D uncertain. This CDR3 comprises 14 residues. Germline-derived CDR1 and CDR2 are MNHNS and SASEGT. V lost 8 bases and J lost 4, with 17 bases in between. CDR3 coding DNA: TGTGCCAGCCAAACGTTCGGGGTTTTCTATGGCTACACCTTC. Translated: CASQTFGVFYGYTF.

The chain is built from TRBV19 and TRBJ2-7; D might be TRBD1 (6 bases). The CDR3 spans 14 residues. In germline, CDR1 is LNHDA, CDR2 SQIVND (reference sequence). The ends were cut back, 5 bases at V and 3 bases at J, with 14 bases in the middle. The CDR3 reads CASSPRTESYEQYF. The DNA of the CDR3 is TGTGCCAGTAGTCCTCGGACAGAGAGCTACGAGCAGTACTTC.

The rearrangement joins TRBV4-2 to TRBJ1-5, with 8 nucleotides matching TRBD1. The germline V gene has CDR1 LGHNA and CDR2 YNFKEQ. V lost 0 bases, J lost 6 bases, and 7 bases stayed unmatched. This CDR3 spans 16 amino acids. The CDR3 nucleotides are TGTGCCAGCAGCCAAGAATCGCAGGGGGCCGGTCAGCCCCAGCATTTT. Amino acid sequence: CASSQESQGAGQPQHF.

The gene calls are TRBV7-2 and TRBJ2-5; D perhaps matches TRBD2 (7 bases). The CDR3 covers 17 residues. The V gene's germline CDR1 is SGHTA and CDR2 FQGNSA. V shed 0 bases and J shed 3 bases, with 17 bases lying between them. CDR3 in amino acids: CASSLAPGGGGEETQYF. In DNA form, the CDR3 reads TGTGCCAGCAGCTTAGCCCCTGGCGGGGGCGGGGAAGAGACCCAGTACTTC.

This clone was counted a single time. V usage is TRBV21-1 and J usage is TRBJ1-1; whether TRBD1, the table's D call, matches the DNA was not checked. TRBV21-1 is a pseudogene. The CDR3 runs to 15 residues. CDR3 protein: CASSYSPGPPREAFF. The CDR3 region has the DNA TGTGCCAGCAGCTATTCCCCAGGTCCGCCCAGGGAAGCTTTCTTT.

The chain employs TRBV28 and TRBJ2-5; D is unresolved. V lost 6 bases to trimming and J lost 1 base, with 12 bases between them. The CDR3 contains 14 residues. CDR1 is MDHEN and CDR2 is SYDVKM in the germline V gene. The CDR3 DNA reads as TGTGCCAGCAGCCCTGGTGGGCCCCAAGAGACCCAGTACTTC. Its protein product is CASSPGGPQETQYF. Full variable domain (remainder filled in from reference TRBV28 and TRBJ2-5): DVKVTQSSRYLVKRTGEKVFLECVQDMDHENMFWYRQDPGLGLRLIYFSYDVKMKEKGDIPEGYSVSREKKERFSLILESASTNQTSMYLCASSPGGPQETQYFGPGTRLLVL.